This T cell receptor beta chain was obtained from a study of blood T cell repertoires in COVID-19. Unmatched junction bases numbered 8, after V lost 4 bases and J lost 2 bases. The CDR3 covers 15 residues. Germline CDR1 is SGHRS and CDR2 is YFSETQ. TCRdb's copy holds only in-frame clones and misses some; the assay was immunoSEQ multiplex PCR. The table includes more than 200,000 clones, about 88% detected once. Sequenced: peripheral blood. V is TRBV5-1 and J is TRBJ1-1, with 7 bases matching TRBD1. The TCR originated in a man aged 35 to 55 with acute or convalescent COVID-19. The CDR3 reads CASSPAGQSNTEAFF. CDR3 DNA sequence: TGCGCCAGCAGCCCCGCGGGACAGTCTAACACTGAAGCTTTCTTT. Together with reference TRBV5-1 and TRBJ1-1, the CDR3 gives the full variable domain: KAGVTQTPRYLIKTRGQQVTLSCSPISGHRSVSWYQQTPGQGLQFLFEYFSETQRNKGNFPGRFSGRQFSNSRSEMNVSTLELGDSALYLCASSPAGQSNTEAFFGQGTRLTVV.